This T cell receptor beta chain was observed in a study of sequential checkpoint blockade in melanoma (dated by TCRdb to about 2019). For the wider study: Using 1:1 randomization, the trial assigned patients either to first-line nivolumab followed by ipilimumab (arm A) or to ipilimumab followed by nivolumab (arm B). Maintenance nivolumab came after each of the two trial sequences.

TCRbeta CDR3 regions were immunosequenced from genomic DNA with the immunoSEQ Assay. Before high-throughput sequencing, the genomic DNA was amplified using bias-controlled multiplex PCR. Turning to the authors' computational methods: To quantify the absolute abundance of each unique TCRbeta CDR3 region, the sequences were collapsed and filtered. Clonality, defined as 1 minus Pielou's evenness, was calculated using only productive rearrangements. Clones with significantly greater frequencies in on-treatment versus baseline samples were identified using a previously published method. As stored in TCRdb, this immuneACCESS dataset retains in-frame rearrangements with V and J assigned. A fraction of the clones does not appear; measured against another copy, unresolved V genes explain less than half of the discrepancy, and the remainder lacks a known reason. V, J and clone size were drawn from that table, and D and trimming were deduced from the DNA. This sample is represented by about 27,000 clones; roughly 80% of them were singletons. The top ten hold about 14% of the sample.

Sample treatment or condition, as interpreted from the label and publication: randomized to nivolumab then ipilimumab (arm A) or the reverse (arm B). None of the patients in the trial had previously been given DNA-damaging chemotherapy. On a FACS Aria II flow cytometer, live CD3+CD8+ cells that were negative for CD19 and CD56 were sorted from thawed PBMCs. CheckMate 064, a randomized, open-label phase II trial of sequential checkpoint blockade, was the source of the samples, all of which came from patients with melanoma. Leukapheresis was used to collect peripheral blood mononuclear cells, which were then purified with Ficoll-Paque and frozen in human serum with roughly 9.8% DMSO. Immediately after sorting, the purity of the sorted blood CD3+CD8+ cells was confirmed to be >98%, and DNA was then extracted. For this clone: Its cognate antigen has yet to be identified. It has no much larger one-base neighbor in the sample; base qualities were not kept.

There are 15 amino acids in the CDR3, from cysteine to phenylalanine inclusive. The only DNA kept is the CDR3, 45 bases in frame from the first base. Clipping removes 9 bases from V and 4 bases from J, with 13 as the unmatched junction base count. The germline V gene (reference sequence) sets CDR1 to WNHNN and CDR2 to SYGVQD. Study-wide findings and limitations: The response-prediction model combining TCR metrics and mutation burden needs validation in larger, independent patient cohorts.

The V and J genes are TRBV10-1 and TRBJ1-2; 8 bases in the middle match TRBD1. The receptor comes from a human donor with melanoma. The sample in question was CD8+ T cells sorted from blood (inferred from file names), obtained from a patient given nivolumab and ipilimumab in sequence. The CDR3 reads CARETTGALLYGYTF. Here is the DNA: TGCGCCAGAGAAACGACAGGGGCCCTTCTCTATGGCTACACCTTC.